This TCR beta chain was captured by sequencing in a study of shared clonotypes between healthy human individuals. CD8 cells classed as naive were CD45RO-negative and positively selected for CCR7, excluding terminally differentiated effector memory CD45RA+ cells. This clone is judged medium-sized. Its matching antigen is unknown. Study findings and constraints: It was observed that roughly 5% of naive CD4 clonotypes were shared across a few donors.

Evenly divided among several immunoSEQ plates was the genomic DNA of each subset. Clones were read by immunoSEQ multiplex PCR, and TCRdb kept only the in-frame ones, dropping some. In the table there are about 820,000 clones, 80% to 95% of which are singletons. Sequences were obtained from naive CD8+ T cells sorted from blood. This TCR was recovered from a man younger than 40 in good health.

CDR3 in amino acids: CASGTGQMNTEAFF. DNA for the CDR3: TGTGCTAGTGGAACGGGACAGATGAACACTGAAGCTTTCTTT. This chain uses TRBV12-5 with TRBJ1-1; 7 nucleotides match TRBD1. Germline-derived CDR1 and CDR2 are LGHNT and FRNRAP. Trimming removed 6 bases from V and 0 bases from J; junction bases left unmatched: 4. The CDR3 extends over 14 amino acids.